These 19 T cell receptor beta chains were sequenced from one sample in a study of tumor-infiltrating lymphocytes in primary liver carcinoma. Starting material for RNA and DNA co-extraction consisted of about 17-34 mg of unsorted bulk tissue. A constant-region primer primed TCR beta cDNA synthesis from 500 to 550 ng of total RNA. The TCR beta library was amplified through three nested multiplex PCR rounds in a modified ARM-PCR procedure. With TRBV1-TRBV30 forward primers and a C-beta reverse primer, the first two PCR rounds were run for roughly 10 cycles each. TCRdb ran MiXCR on the multiplex PCR reads and lists one entry per CDR3 protein. The sample has around 80,000 distinct CDR3 sequences, under 75% seen once; the top ten hold around 24%. Sequenced material: tumor-adjacent normal liver tissue. The receptors come from a man aged 35 to 55 with primary liver carcinoma and hepatitis B virus infection.

Worth noting for this clonotype: No conserved phenylalanine or tryptophan ends this CDR3, so it is likely a read error. The chain couples TRBV4-3 to TRBJ2-7; 9 bases agree with TRBD2. Per the germline V gene, CDR1 is LGHNA and CDR2 is YSLEER. The CDR3 is 15 residues long. The CDR3 region has the DNA TGCGCCAGCAGCCAAGAATGGGCGGGAGGGTACGTGCAGTACTTA. It specifies CASSQEWAGGYVQYL.

On this clonotype itself: Sequence at one end of the junction differs from germline and may be a read error. CDR3 sequence: CASTHGLADIYNGQFF. The CDR3 DNA reads as TGCGCCAGCACCCACGGGCTAGCGGACATCTACAATGGGCAGTTCTTC. This chain links TRBV5-1 with TRBJ2-1, with 7 bases identical to TRBD2. This CDR3 comprises 16 residues. The germline V gene encodes CDR1 SGHRS and CDR2 YFSETQ.

Comments on this clonotype: At one end, the junction sequence differs from germline, possibly due to a read error. J is TRBJ1-1 and V is TRBV19; 8 bases map to TRBD1. The CDR3 covers 15 residues. Germline CDR1 LNHDA, CDR2 SQIVND (reference sequence). The CDR3: CASRSGGTGYTEALF. CDR3 in DNA: TGTGCCAGTAGATCAGGGGGGACAGGATACACTGAAGCTCTCTTT.

Comment on this clonotype: A read error is possible here, since a much larger clone lies one base away. V is TRBV5-1 and J is TRBJ2-7; 7 bases align to TRBD2. CDR3 length: 15 residues. In germline, CDR1 is SGHRS, CDR2 YFSETQ. This chain's CDR3 is CVSSLGGRSSYEQYF. The CDR3 DNA reads as TGCGTCAGCAGCTTGGGAGGGAGAAGCTCCTACGAGCAGTACTTC.

As regards this clonotype: Likely a read error: the CDR3 ends without its conserved phenylalanine or tryptophan. This chain joins TRBV4-3 and TRBJ2-3; D may be TRBD1 (5 bases). The germline gives CDR1 LGHNA, CDR2 YSLEER. This CDR3 has 15 residues. V lost 8 bases and J lost 4, with 19 bases in between. CDR3: CASQTTENGADTQYL. The CDR3 bases are TGCGCCAGCCAAACGACAGAGAATGGTGCAGATACGCAGTATTTA.

The sample holds a few counts of this clonotype. At one end the junction does not follow the germline gene, possibly because of a read error. The gene calls are TRBV4-1 and TRBJ2-1; either TRBD1 or TRBD2 may fit D (5 bases each). The length of the CDR3 is 16 residues. Germline loops: CDR1 MGHRA, CDR2 YSYEKL. CDR3 region: CASSQEGLAGGSEHFF. As DNA, the CDR3 is TGCGCCAGCAGCCAAGAGGGTCTAGCTGGGGGTAGTGAGCATTTCTTC.

Concerning this clonotype: A much larger clonotype is one base distant, so this may be a read error. CDR3 nucleotide sequence: TGTGCCAGCAGTTTATCTCGGGCAGGGTCAGATACGCAGTATTTT. Its translation: CASSLSRAGSDTQYF. The chain links TRBV28 to TRBJ2-3; D perhaps matches TRBD1 (5 bases). The CDR3 runs 15 residues. V was pared by 1 base and J by 4 bases, with 12 bases between. Per the germline V gene, CDR1 is MDHEN and CDR2 is SYDVKM.

Details on this clonotype: Possible read error: a much larger clone is one base away. This chain uses TRBV12-3 or TRBV12-4 with TRBJ2-2, with 12 bases identical to TRBD2. The V gene end was trimmed by 7 bases and the J gene end by 4 bases; junction bases not matched to a gene: 4. This CDR3 has 15 amino acids. As DNA, the CDR3 is TGTGCCAGCACCCTGACTAGCGGGAGCACCGGGGAGCTGTTTTTT. This gives the protein CASTLTSGSTGELFF.

This sequence joins TRBV6-6 and TRBJ2-3, with 8 bases aligning to TRBD2. This CDR3 comprises 15 residues. Trimming took 7 bases from V and 4 from J; bases not matched to a gene: 10. Germline CDR1 MNHNY, CDR2 SVGAGI (reference sequence). The chain's CDR3 is CASNCLSAGADTQYF. CDR3 coding DNA: TGTGCCAGCAATTGCCTTTCAGCGGGAGCAGATACGCAGTATTTT.

This clonotype occurred a few times. Since a much larger clone is just one base distant, this may be a read error. V is TRBV6-6 and J is TRBJ2-7; 13 positions match TRBD2. Per germline, CDR1 MNHNY and CDR2 SVGAGI (reference sequence). The CDR3 is 18 residues long. V shed 0 bases and J 8 bases; nucleotides not matched to a gene: 13. The CDR3 DNA sequence: TGTGCCAGCAGTTACTCCCGACTAGCGGGAGGAAGGGAGGGCAAGCAGTACTTC. Translating it yields CASSYSRLAGGREGKQYF.

This clonotype was found once. V and J are TRBV4-1 and TRBJ2-7, with D maybe TRBD2 (5 bases). The V end lost 2 bases, the J end lost 2 bases, and 19 bases lay between the germline ends. Germline CDR1 is MGHRA and CDR2 is YSYEKL. This CDR3 is 17 amino acids long. The DNA of the CDR3 is TGCGCCAGCAGCCAACGGAATAGCGCCCGAGGGACCTACGAGCAGTACTTC. It specifies CASSQRNSARGTYEQYF.

This clonotype was seen at least ten times. This rearrangement joins TRBV6-1 to TRBJ1-3; D is uncertain. The CDR3 covers 16 residues. The germline V and J ends were trimmed by 4 bases and 0 bases, with 13 bases remaining between them. The germline V gene has CDR1 MNHNS and CDR2 SASEGT. CDR3 nucleotides: TGTGCCAGCAGTGTTCCCGGGATCCTCTCTGGAAACACCATATATTTT. Its protein product is CASSVPGILSGNTIYF.

Notes on this clonotype: At one of its ends the junction is not consistent with the germline gene, which may arise from a read error. V and J are TRBV4-3 and TRBJ2-1, with no clear D. Germline values: CDR1 LGHNA, CDR2 YSLEER. CDR3 size: 16 residues. The CDR3 spells CASSQDPGISYSEQFF. For the CDR3, the DNA is TGCGCCAGCAGCCAAGACCCTGGGATATCCTACAGTGAGCAGTTCTTC.

Comments on this clonotype: This may be a read error, as it is one base from a much larger clone. CDR3 sequence (DNA): TGTGTCACCAGCAATAACCGGCATGAGCAGTTCTTC. Translating gives CVTSNNRHEQFF. This chain joins TRBV15 and TRBJ2-1; D not certain. Germline V CDR1 and CDR2: LNHNV, YYDKDF (reference sequence). The CDR3 is 12 amino acids.

The gene calls are TRBV5-6 and TRBJ2-1; D is unclear. Germline V gene sequence: CDR1 SGHDT, CDR2 YYEEEE. The CDR3 runs to 14 residues. Between the trimmed V and J ends, which lost 10 bases and 8 bases, there was a span of 22 bases. CDR3 loop: CAGTDSPYWDEQFF. DNA of the CDR3: TGTGCCGGCACCGATTCTCCATATTGGGATGAGCAGTTCTTC.

This clonotype was seen once. At one end the junction does not follow the germline gene, possibly because of a read error. The rearrangement links TRBV28 to TRBJ2-5, with 8 bases aligning to TRBD2. This CDR3 contains 17 residues. Germline-derived CDR1 and CDR2 are MDHEN and SYDVKM. The CDR3 spells CTSTLLVGSGMIETKYF. The CDR3 nucleotides read TGTACCAGCACTTTACTTGTCGGTAGCGGGATGATTGAGACCAAGTACTTC.

About this clonotype: This sequence may be a read error, since a much larger clone differs from it by one base. The chain uses TRBV7-9 and TRBJ2-7, with 9 bases fitting TRBD2. CDR3 length: 18 amino acids. With 4 bases clipped from V and 2 bases from J, the junction kept 15 bases outside the gene matches. Germline loops: CDR1 SEHNR, CDR2 FQNEAQ (reference sequence). CDR3 in amino acids: CASSSRISGRTGTYEQYF. CDR3 nucleotides: TGTGCCAGCAGCTCTAGGATTAGCGGGAGAACGGGGACCTACGAGCAGTACTTC. The full variable domain, rest sourced from reference TRBV7-9 and TRBJ2-7, is DTGVSQNPRHKITKRGQNVTFRCDPISEHNRLYWYRQTLGQGPEFLTYFQNEAQLEKSRLLSDRFSAERPKGSFSTLEIQRTEQGDSAMYLCASSSRISGRTGTYEQYFGPGTRLTVT.

This clonotype has ten or more counts. The chain is built from TRBV28 and TRBJ2-7; no reliable D call. The germline V gene encodes CDR1 MDHEN and CDR2 SYDVKM. Trimming removed 5 bases from V and 4 bases from J, with 6 bases in between. The CDR3 is made up of 11 amino acids. In nucleotides, the CDR3 is TGTGCCAGCAGTGGTTTATACGAGCAGTACTTC. It yields the protein CASSGLYEQYF.

Concerning this clonotype itself: The junction and the germline gene differ at one end; a read error may be behind it. The V gene is TRBV4-2, the J gene TRBJ2-2; 10 nucleotides align to TRBD1. Per germline, CDR1 LGHNA and CDR2 YNFKEQ. The CDR3 runs to 15 residues. This CDR3 reads CASNPMTGRTGGLFF. CDR3 in DNA: TGTGCCAGCAACCCGATGACAGGGAGGACAGGGGGGCTGTTTTTT.